One and the same sample provided the 20 T cell receptor beta chains below, sequenced in a study of shared clonotypes between healthy human individuals. Data came from immunoSEQ multiplex PCR; TCRdb stores just in-frame clones and leaves some out. The sample contains more than 400,000 clones, approximately 82% of which appear only once. The sample comprised PBMCs. The receptors come from a woman aged 40 to 55 in good health. Some clones in this sample may be carry-over from other donors' samples.

The chain couples TRBV30 to TRBJ2-6; D is possibly TRBD1 (7 bases). Trimming stripped 0 bases from V and 0 bases from J, with 18 bases between. The CDR3 totals 19 residues. Germline CDR1 reads GTSNPN; CDR2 reads SVGIG (reference sequence). The CDR3 DNA follows: TGTGCCTGGAGTGTAACTCGGGGGACAGCTCCCTCTGGGGCCAACGTCCTGACTTTC. Translating it yields CAWSVTRGTAPSGANVLTF.

The chain links TRBV5-4 to TRBJ1-2; the D is unclear. The CDR3 sequence is 14 residues long. Germline assignment: CDR1 SGHNT and CDR2 YYREEE (reference sequence). V lost 3 bases, J lost 0 bases, and 9 bases lay in between. The CDR3 bases are TGTGCCAGCAGCTGGGCCTCTTCTAACTATGGCTACACCTTC. As protein: CASSWASSNYGYTF.

The J gene is TRBJ2-2, the V gene TRBV7-2; D is perhaps TRBD1 (5 bases). In germline, CDR1 is SGHTA, CDR2 FQGNSA. The CDR3 has 15 amino acids. V lost 4 bases to trimming and J lost 5 bases, with 14 bases between them. CDR3 sequence reads: CASSSQGAITGELFF. The CDR3, as DNA: TGTGCCAGCAGCTCACAAGGGGCGATAACCGGGGAGCTGTTTTTT.

The chain combines TRBV9 with TRBJ1-6; the D is unclear. The germline gives CDR1 SGDLS, CDR2 YYNGEE. V was trimmed by 4 bases and J by 7 bases, leaving 12 bases between them. This CDR3 is built from 14 residues. The CDR3 DNA is TGTGCCAGCAGCCTCAACGGACTGAATTCACCCCTCCACTTT. It translates to CASSLNGLNSPLHF.

Comment on this clone: This sample includes further DNA sequences coding for the same CDR3. V is TRBV6-4 and J is TRBJ1-1, with 10 positions matching TRBD1. The CDR3 has 14 amino acids. The junction had 5 bases not matched to a gene; V was cut back by 6 bases and J by 4 bases. The germline V gene has CDR1 MRHNA and CDR2 SNTAGT. Written as DNA, the CDR3 is TGTGCCAGCAGCCCGGGACAGGGGAGCACTGAAGCTTTCTTT. As protein: CASSPGQGSTEAFF.

This chain connects TRBV4-1 to TRBJ2-7; D might be TRBD1 (6 bases). The V gene lost 0 bases and the J gene lost 7 bases, with 16 bases spanning the gap. CDR3 length: 15 residues. Germline V lookup: CDR1 MGHRA, CDR2 YSYEKL. The CDR3 DNA reads TGCGCCAGCAGCCAAGACGAACAGGGTGTGTGGGAGCAGTACTTC. This sequence encodes CASSQDEQGVWEQYF.

The chain combines TRBV19 with TRBJ1-4; maybe TRBD1 (6 bases). The V end lost 2 bases, the J end lost 5 bases, and 9 bases lay between the germline ends. The germline CDR1 and CDR2 sequences are LNHDA and SQIVND (reference sequence). This CDR3 is 14 amino acids long. CDR3 in DNA: TGTGCCAGTAGTATACCGGGGGCCAATGAAAAACTGTTTTTT. Amino acid sequence: CASSIPGANEKLFF.

The V gene is TRBV28, the J gene TRBJ2-4; D possibly uses TRBD1 or TRBD2 (6 bases each). The CDR3 contains 16 residues. Trimming removed 2 bases from V and 0 bases from J, with 11 bases in between. The V gene's germline CDR1 is MDHEN and CDR2 SYDVKM. The CDR3 loop reads CASSLLRGLAKNIQYF. The CDR3 coding sequence is TGTGCCAGCAGTTTACTCCGGGGGCTAGCCAAAAACATTCAGTACTTC.

The chain joins TRBV7-6 to TRBJ1-5; D is perhaps TRBD1 (6 bases). The CDR3 consists of 14 residues. The ends were cut back, 5 bases at V and 6 bases at J, with 14 bases in the middle. CDR1 is SGHVS and CDR2 is FNYEAQ in the germline V gene. The CDR3 reads CASSPEGGGQPQHF. CDR3 sequence (DNA): TGTGCCAGCAGCCCCGAGGGGGGGGGTCAGCCCCAGCATTTT.

The V and J genes are TRBV28 and TRBJ2-3, with no clear D. Germline V gives CDR1 MDHEN, CDR2 SYDVKM. There are 13 residues in the CDR3. V was trimmed by 4 bases and J by 6 bases, leaving 11 bases between them. CDR3 loop: CASSSPQLDTQYF. The DNA of the CDR3 is TGTGCCAGCAGTTCCCCGCAGTTGGATACGCAGTATTTT.

The V and J genes are TRBV5-6 and TRBJ1-1, with 9 bases fitting TRBD1. The germline V gene has CDR1 SGHDT and CDR2 YYEEEE. The length of the CDR3 is 18 residues. With V trimmed by 4 bases and J by 0 bases, 13 bases remained unmatched. Here the CDR3 reads CASSLYGLQGAVNTEAFF. For the CDR3, the DNA is TGTGCCAGCAGCCTTTATGGCCTACAGGGGGCGGTGAACACTGAAGCTTTCTTT.

The chain has TRBV28 and TRBJ2-5; 11 positions match TRBD1. Germline-derived CDR1 and CDR2 are MDHEN and SYDVKM. Trimming took 5 bases from V and 1 from J; bases not matched to a gene: 3. This CDR3 has 15 residues. CDR3 in amino acids: CASSGQGALQETQYF. In DNA form, the CDR3 reads TGTGCCAGCAGTGGACAGGGGGCTCTCCAAGAGACCCAGTACTTC.

The genes are TRBV25-1 and TRBJ1-1, with TRBD1 as a possible D gene (5 bases). The CDR3 extends over 14 amino acids. Germline values: CDR1 MGHDK, CDR2 SYGVNS. The ends were cut back, 5 bases at V and 0 bases at J, with 10 bases in the middle. The CDR3 DNA is TGTGCCAGCAGTTGGGGGGGATTGAACACTGAAGCTTTCTTT. This translates into CASSWGGLNTEAFF. Combining the CDR3 with reference TRBV25-1 and TRBJ1-1 gives the whole variable domain EADIYQTPRYLVIGTGKKITLECSQTMGHDKMYWYQQDPGMELHLIHYSYGVNSTEKGDLSSESTVSRIRTEHFPLTLESARPSHTSQYLCASSWGGLNTEAFFGQGTRLTVV.

The J gene is TRBJ2-5, the V gene TRBV5-4; D possibly uses TRBD1 or TRBD2 (5 bases each). This CDR3 comprises 14 residues. Trimming took 3 bases from V and 3 from J, leaving 12 bases between them. CDR1 is SGHNT and CDR2 is YYREEE in the germline V gene (reference sequence). Written as DNA, the CDR3 is TGTGCCAGCAGCTCCGGGACGCAAAAAGAGACCCAGTACTTC. It specifies CASSSGTQKETQYF.

J is TRBJ2-7 and V is TRBV29-1; D perhaps matches TRBD2 (5 bases). This CDR3 has 14 residues. Per germline, CDR1 SQVTM and CDR2 ANQGSEA. The germline V and J ends were trimmed by 4 bases and 3 bases, with 16 bases remaining between them. The DNA for the CDR3 is TGCAGCGTTGCTGTCCCGGGGTTCCACTACGAGCAGTACTTC. Translating it yields CSVAVPGFHYEQYF.

This sequence joins TRBV6-4 and TRBJ2-6; D perhaps matches TRBD1 (6 bases). V dropped 11 bases and J dropped 4 bases, with 15 bases sitting between them. The CDR3 totals 14 residues. Per germline, CDR1 MRHNA and CDR2 SNTAGT. The CDR3 DNA reads as TGTGCCCTAGAGGGGGTCCCCGGGGCCAACGTCCTGACTTTC. It encodes CALEGVPGANVLTF.

Note on this clone: A far larger clone is just one base off, so this is likely a read error. The same CDR3 also results from other DNA sequences found in this sample. CDR3 protein: CSGGSGKNIQYF. The DNA of the CDR3 is TGCAGCGGGGGGAGTGGCAAAAATATTCAGTACTTC. The rearrangement links TRBV29-1 to TRBJ2-4, with D perhaps given as TRBD1 or TRBD2 (5 bases each). This CDR3 spans 12 amino acids. Germline CDR1 and CDR2: SQVTM and ANQGSEA.

The genes are TRBV5-5 and TRBJ1-2; 7 bases agree with TRBD1. CDR1 SGHKS and CDR2 YYEKEE come from the germline V gene (reference sequence). The CDR3 length is 14 residues. J was trimmed by 3 bases and V by 2 bases; bases with no gene match: 4. The CDR3 sequence: CASSLGQDHYGYTF. The DNA for the CDR3 is TGTGCCAGCAGCTTAGGACAGGACCACTATGGCTACACCTTC.

This chain joins TRBV28 and TRBJ2-5, with 9 bases matching TRBD2. The J call could be wrong; TRBJ2-7 is a better fit for the DNA end. Germline values: CDR1 MDHEN, CDR2 SYDVKM. The CDR3 sequence is 14 residues long. The CDR3 nucleotides are TGTGCCAGCGCTACTCCGGGACTAGCTTACGAGCAGTACTTC. Protein: CASATPGLAYEQYF.

Only one count was recorded for this clone. The DNA for the CDR3 is TGCGCCAGCAGCAGCGACAGGGGGTTTCAGCCCCAGCATTTT. It specifies CASSSDRGFQPQHF. This chain connects TRBV10-2 to TRBJ1-5; 9 bases align to TRBD1. The CDR3 contains 14 residues. The junction had 6 bases not matched to a gene; V was cut back by 6 bases and J by 6 bases. Germline V gene lookup returns CDR1 WSHSY and CDR2 SAAADI.